The clone carrying this TCR beta chain was detected many times. Uncontrolled infection, other autoimmune disease, pregnancy or lactation excluded patients. 8.5 to 10 ml of fresh peripheral blood supplied the PBMCs. This sample stems from a study of T cells in Graves' hyperthyroidism and ophthalmopathy. The TCR beta CDR3 regions underwent amplification using RNA transcripts as the source. HTBI primers were the set used in a first-round RT-PCR of the TCR CDR3. Each CDR3 protein gets one entry after TCRdb re-called the multiplex PCR reads with MiXCR. The sample holds about 530,000 distinct CDR3 sequences; roughly a sixth are singletons and the top ten take about 16%. The CDR3 is 15 amino acids. V shed 1 base and J 1 base; nucleotides not matched to a gene: 4. Germline V gene data show CDR1 as DFQATT and CDR2 as SNEGSKA (reference sequence).

This chain links TRBV20-1 with TRBJ2-1, with 7 bases that match TRBD2. The sequence came from a woman younger than 35 with Graves' ophthalmopathy. Sequencing input: blood. The CDR3: CSARGGSGSYNEQFF. In DNA form, the CDR3 reads TGCAGTGCTAGAGGCGGGAGTGGATCCTACAATGAGCAGTTCTTC.